This T cell receptor (beta chain) appears in the sequencing data of a study of response to subunit inactivated influenza vaccine. TCRdb called the RT-PCR reads again in MiXCR, with one record for every CDR3 protein. The data hold hundreds of thousands of distinct CDR3 sequences, with over 10% observed a single time. CDR3 size: 15 residues. With V trimmed by 5 bases and J by 3 bases, 7 bases remained unmatched. This clonotype was seen a few times. This sequence originates from a middle-aged man who received an inactivated influenza vaccine. The chain recombines TRBV12-3 or TRBV12-4 with TRBJ2-1; 7 nucleotides align to TRBD1. The source material was PBMCs from blood, sampled roughly 46 days after vaccination. CDR3: CASSPRQGFYNEQFF. CDR3 coding DNA: TGTGCCAGCAGTCCTAGACAGGGCTTCTACAATGAGCAGTTCTTC.